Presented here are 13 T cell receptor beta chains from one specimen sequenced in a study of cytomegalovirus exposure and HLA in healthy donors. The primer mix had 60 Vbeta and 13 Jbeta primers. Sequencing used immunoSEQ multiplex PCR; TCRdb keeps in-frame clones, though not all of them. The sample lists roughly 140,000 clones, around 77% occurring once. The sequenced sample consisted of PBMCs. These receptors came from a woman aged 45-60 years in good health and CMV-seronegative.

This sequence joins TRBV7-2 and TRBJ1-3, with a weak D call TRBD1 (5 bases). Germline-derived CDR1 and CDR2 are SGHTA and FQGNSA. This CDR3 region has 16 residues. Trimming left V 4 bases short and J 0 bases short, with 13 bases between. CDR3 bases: TGTGCCAGCAGCTCCCCGCAGGGCCCCTCTGGAAACACCATATATTTT. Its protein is CASSSPQGPSGNTIYF.

The CDR3 sequence is CASSEEGGQLGYTF. The CDR3 DNA is TGTGCCAGCAGTGAAGAGGGGGGGCAGCTTGGCTACACCTTC. The chain carries TRBV6-1 and TRBJ1-2; a possible D gene is TRBD1 (6 bases). Germline V gene lookup returns CDR1 MNHNS and CDR2 SASEGT. The CDR3 has 14 amino acids. The V and J ends lost 1 base and 7 bases respectively, with 13 bases between them.

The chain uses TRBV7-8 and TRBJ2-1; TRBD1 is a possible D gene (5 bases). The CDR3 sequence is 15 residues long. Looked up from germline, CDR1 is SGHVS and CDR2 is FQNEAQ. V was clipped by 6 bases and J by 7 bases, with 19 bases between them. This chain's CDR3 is CASSQGHVGVNEQFF. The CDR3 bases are TGTGCCAGCAGTCAAGGACACGTGGGCGTGAATGAGCAGTTCTTC.

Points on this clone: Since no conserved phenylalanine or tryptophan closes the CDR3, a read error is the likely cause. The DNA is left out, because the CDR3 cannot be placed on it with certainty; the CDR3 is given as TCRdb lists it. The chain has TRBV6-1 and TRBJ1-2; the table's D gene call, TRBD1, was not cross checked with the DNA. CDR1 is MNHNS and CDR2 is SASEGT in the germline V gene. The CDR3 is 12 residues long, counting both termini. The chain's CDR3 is CASSLWTAGTIL.

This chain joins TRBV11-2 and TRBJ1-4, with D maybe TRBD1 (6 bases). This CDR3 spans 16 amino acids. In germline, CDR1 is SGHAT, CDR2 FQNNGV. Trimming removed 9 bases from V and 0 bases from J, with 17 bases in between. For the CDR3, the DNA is TGTGCCAGTACAGGGATAAGATATGCAACTAATGAAAAACTGTTTTTT. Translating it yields CASTGIRYATNEKLFF. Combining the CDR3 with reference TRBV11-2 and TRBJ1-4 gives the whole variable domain EAGVAQSPRYKIIEKRQSVAFWCNPISGHATLYWYQQILGQGPKLLIQFQNNGVVDDSQLPKDRFSAERLKGVDSTLKIQPAKLEDSAVYLCASTGIRYATNEKLFFGSGTQLSVL.

CDR3 residues: CASSSLGQRNQPQHF. CDR3 DNA sequence: TGTGCCAGCAGTTCCCTGGGACAGCGGAATCAGCCCCAGCATTTT. This sequence joins TRBV6-5 and TRBJ1-5; 7 bases fit TRBD1. The V and J ends lost 4 bases and 4 bases, in that order; junction bases with no gene match: 7. CDR3 length: 15 amino acids. Germline-derived CDR1 and CDR2 are MNHEY and SVGAGI.

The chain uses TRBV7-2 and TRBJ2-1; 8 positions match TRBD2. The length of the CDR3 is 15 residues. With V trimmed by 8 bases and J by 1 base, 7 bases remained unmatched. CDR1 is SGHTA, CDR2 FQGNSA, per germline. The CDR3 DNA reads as TGTGCCAGCTCGGCGGGAGGCTCGTCCTACAATGAGCAGTTCTTC. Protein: CASSAGGSSYNEQFF. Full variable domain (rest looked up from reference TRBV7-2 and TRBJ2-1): GAGVSQSPSNKVTEKGKDVELRCDPISGHTALYWYRQSLGQGLEFLIYFQGNSAPDKSGLPSDRFSAERTGGSVSTLTIQRTQQEDSAVYLCASSAGGSSYNEQFFGPGTRLTVL.

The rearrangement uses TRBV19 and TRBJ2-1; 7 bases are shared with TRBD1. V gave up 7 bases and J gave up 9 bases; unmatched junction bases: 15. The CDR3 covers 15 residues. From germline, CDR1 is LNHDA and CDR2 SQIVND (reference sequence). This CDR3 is CASKDVGGGYGEQFF. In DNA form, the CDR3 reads TGTGCCAGTAAGGATGTAGGGGGCGGGTATGGTGAGCAGTTCTTC. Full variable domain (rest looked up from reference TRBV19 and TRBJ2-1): DGGITQSPKYLFRKEGQNVTLSCEQNLNHDAMYWYRQDPGQGLRLIYYSQIVNDFQKGDIAEGYSVSREKKESFPLTVTSAQKNPTAFYLCASKDVGGGYGEQFFGPGTRLTVL.

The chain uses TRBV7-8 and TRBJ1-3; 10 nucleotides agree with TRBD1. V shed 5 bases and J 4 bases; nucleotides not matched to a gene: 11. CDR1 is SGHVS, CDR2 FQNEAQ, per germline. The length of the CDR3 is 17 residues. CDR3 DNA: TGTGCCAGCAGCGTATCCGGGACAGGGGTGTCCGGAAACACCATATATTTT. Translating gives CASSVSGTGVSGNTIYF.

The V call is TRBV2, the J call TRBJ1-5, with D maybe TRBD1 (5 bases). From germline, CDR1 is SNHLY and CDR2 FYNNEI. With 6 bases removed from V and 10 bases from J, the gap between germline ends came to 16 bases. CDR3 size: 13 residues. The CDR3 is CASRGREAGPQHF. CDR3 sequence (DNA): TGTGCCAGCAGGGGGCGGGAGGCGGGACCCCAGCATTTT.

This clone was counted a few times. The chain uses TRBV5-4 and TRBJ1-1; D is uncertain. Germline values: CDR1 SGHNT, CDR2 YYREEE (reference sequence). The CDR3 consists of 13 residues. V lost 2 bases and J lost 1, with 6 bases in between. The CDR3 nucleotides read TGTGCCAGCAGCTTTGAGCAGAACACTGAAGCTTTCTTT. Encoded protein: CASSFEQNTEAFF.

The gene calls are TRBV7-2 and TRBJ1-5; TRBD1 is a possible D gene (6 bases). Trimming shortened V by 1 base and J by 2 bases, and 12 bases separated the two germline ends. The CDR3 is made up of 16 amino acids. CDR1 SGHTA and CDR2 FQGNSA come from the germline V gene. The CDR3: CASSLVGAGGNQPQHF. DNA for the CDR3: TGTGCCAGCAGCTTAGTAGGGGCAGGGGGCAATCAGCCCCAGCATTTT.

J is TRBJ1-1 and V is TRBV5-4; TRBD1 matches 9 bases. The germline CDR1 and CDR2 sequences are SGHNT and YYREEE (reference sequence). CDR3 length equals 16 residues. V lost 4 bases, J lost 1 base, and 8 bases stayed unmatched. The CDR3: CASSTEQGARNTEAFF. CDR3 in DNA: TGTGCCAGCAGCACGGAACAGGGGGCGAGGAACACTGAAGCTTTCTTT.